This T cell receptor beta chain was profiled in a study of blood T cells in healthy people across ages (dated by TCRdb to the mid-2010s). About the investigation overall: In model experiments, template switching captured roughly one uniquely barcoded TCR beta cDNA molecule for every two T cells. Age-related changes in TCR beta repertoire diversity were measured in the study by deep sequencing normalized with unique cDNA molecular identifiers. Four age groups were formed from the donors: young (average about 16 years), middle-aged (approximately 41), aged (about 62) and long-lived (roughly 88). To avoid experimental bias, donors of different ages were distributed randomly across sequencing lanes. Using the same blood draw, the study looked at two additional independent replicas of 1 million unique cDNA reads for two donors, one aged 18 to 30 and the other aged 80 or older.

Systemically healthy Caucasian individuals from Russia, roughly 40 in total and aged about 6 to 95 years, were included as donors. Around 9.7 milliliters of peripheral blood were collected from each donor into EDTA-treated Vacutainer tubes. Ficoll-Paque density-gradient centrifugation was used to isolate PBMCs, with at least 6.5 million obtained per sample. Trizol reagent was used to extract total RNA from the PBMCs, yielding at least 5 micrograms per sample. Naive CD45RAhigh/CD27high T cell percentages were measured by flow cytometry on a PBMC aliquot from every donor. Of note for this clonotype: The antigen it binds to is not known. A much larger clonotype is one base distant, so this may be a read error.

The library relied on 5' RACE. The sequencer listed for this sample is Illumina HiSeq 2500. A second PCR of about 7 to 12 cycles was performed with a sample-barcoded 5' primer and a J-beta primer mix. Each TCR beta cDNA molecule received a unique molecular identifier from a template-switch 5' adaptor carrying 12 random nucleotides. At least 2.5 million CDR3-containing paired-end reads were obtained from each sample. First-strand cDNA was synthesized from all RNA with the Mint cDNA synthesis kit, primed by a TRBC-specific oligonucleotide. All cDNA was treated with uracil-DNA glycosylase and then went through a first 18-cycle PCR with the universal primers M1SS and BC2_uni_R. The paper's data handling went like this. For normalization, 1 million high-quality reads were randomly selected from each sample, with every read carrying a distinct molecular identifier. Reads sharing molecular identifiers were discarded rather than binned into consensus sequences. MiTCR, set to a Q25 quality threshold and the strictest error-elimination algorithm, was used for CDR3 identification, clonotype clustering and error correction. A nonparametric unseen species model with Euler transformation was used to estimate lower-bound total TCR beta diversity. TCRdb reprocessing: public reads trimmed at Q25 with fastp, clones called with MiXCR, in-frame beta chains kept. Rows merge per CDR3 protein into single entries with the most common DNA and genes. The V and J calls follow TCRdb's processing rather than the paper's. The sample table contains 850,000 or so distinct CDR3 sequences; only one count was recorded for under 35% of them. Roughly 17% of the sample rests with the top ten.

From its cysteine to its phenylalanine, the CDR3 spans 15 amino acids. This entry keeps only the CDR3 DNA: 45 bases, framed from base 1. CDR1 and CDR2, looked up from the germline V gene, are SGHTA and FQGNSA. Results and caveats for the whole study, not just this receptor: Observed TCR beta diversity per million T cells fell roughly linearly with age, and a significant reduction was already apparent by age around 36. Estimates of total diversity from one million sequenced T cells were regarded as lower bounds and underestimates. There was a strong correlation between observed TCR beta diversity and the percentage of naive T cells measured by flow cytometry. Because profiling used bulk unsorted PBMCs, naive and antigen-experienced compartments could not be compared conclusively. Compared with the aged group, the long-lived group had more naive CD4+ T cells, fewer expanded clones and increased TCR diversity, a pattern suggesting age selection. Donor CMV infection status was unknown, potentially confounding age-related changes in expanded clonotypes.

Sequencing input: blood. This sequence originates from an elderly woman in good health. Rearrangement joined TRBV7-2 to TRBJ2-5, with no confident D gene call. The J call may be wrong; the DNA end is better matched by TRBJ2-7. The nucleotide sequence is TGTGCCAGCGAGAGCTGGCAGCCACCTGGATCCGAGCAGTACTTC. This encodes CASESWQPPGSEQYF.